One and the same sample provided the 17 T cell receptor beta chains below, sequenced in a study of T cells in Graves' hyperthyroidism and ophthalmopathy. Amplification of TCR beta CDR3 regions used RNA as the template. The HTBI primer set drove a first-round RT-PCR of the TCR CDR3. TCRdb re-called the multiplex PCR reads with MiXCR, one entry per CDR3 protein. This sample has under 450,000 distinct CDR3 sequences; more than 15% occur once, and the top ten carry around 7.3%. The sequenced sample consisted of blood. The receptors were gathered from a woman between 18 and 30 years old with Graves' hyperthyroidism.

This clonotype came up many times. The chain joins TRBV6-1 to TRBJ2-7, with a weak D call TRBD1 (6 bases). The CDR3 runs 15 residues. V dropped 4 bases and J dropped 2 bases, with 15 bases sitting between them. Per the germline V gene, CDR1 is MNHNS and CDR2 is SASEGT. This CDR3 reads CASSGGTTTTYEQYF. The DNA of the CDR3 is TGTGCCAGCAGTGGTGGGACAACAACTACCTACGAGCAGTACTTC.

At least ten counts were recorded for this clonotype. The chain joins TRBV7-9 to TRBJ2-1; D ambiguous. The V gene's germline CDR1 is SEHNR and CDR2 FQNEAQ (reference sequence). Trimming pared 4 bases from V and 2 bases from J, leaving 12 bases between. The CDR3 is 15 residues long. Written as DNA, the CDR3 is TGTGCCAGCAGCTCCTCCGCCGACCCCTACAATGAGCAGTTCTTC. Translating it yields CASSSSADPYNEQFF.

The chain couples TRBV12-3 or TRBV12-4 to TRBJ2-1; D ambiguous. The ends were cut back, 3 bases at V and 0 bases at J, with 15 bases in the middle. The CDR3 is 17 residues long. CDR3 DNA: TGTGCCAGCAGTTTGAACCTGGGTGGGCGCTCCTACAATGAGCAGTTCTTC. Its translation is CASSLNLGGRSYNEQFF.

This clonotype was detected ten times or more. As DNA, the CDR3 is TGCAGTGCTAGTGGCGGCGGGGGGGCCGGGGGGCAGTACTTC. Translated: CSASGGGGAGGQYF. The V gene is TRBV20-1, the J gene TRBJ2-7; 9 bases match TRBD2. V was pared by 3 bases and J by 9 bases, with 12 bases of the junction left unmatched. The CDR3 runs to 14 residues. CDR1 and CDR2 from the germline V gene are DFQATT and SNEGSKA (reference sequence).

This clonotype was picked up many times. This sequence joins TRBV6-6 and TRBJ1-2; D gene uncertain. Germline values: CDR1 MNHNY, CDR2 SVGAGI (reference sequence). The germline V and J ends were trimmed by 2 bases and 0 bases, with 13 bases remaining between them. The CDR3 loop spans 16 amino acids. Written as DNA, the CDR3 is TGTGCCAGCAGTTACCAATCGAGGCACGCTAACTATGGCTACACCTTC. This sequence encodes CASSYQSRHANYGYTF.

This clonotype has at least ten counts. The chain recombines TRBV20-1 with TRBJ2-7; 12 nucleotides agree with TRBD2. J gave up 7 bases and V 5 bases, and 9 bases lay outside the gene matches. The CDR3 runs to 14 residues. CDR1 DFQATT and CDR2 SNEGSKA come from the germline V gene (reference sequence). The CDR3 spells CSASLAGGPWEQYF. CDR3 DNA sequence: TGCAGTGCTTCCCTAGCGGGAGGGCCTTGGGAGCAGTACTTC.

At least ten counts were recorded for this clonotype. The chain combines TRBV5-1 with TRBJ1-5; 9 positions agree with TRBD1. Per germline, CDR1 SGHRS and CDR2 YFSETQ. V was pared by 4 bases and J by 5 bases, with 4 bases of the junction left unmatched. This CDR3 is 14 amino acids long. The CDR3 is CASSPGTGHQPQHF. CDR3 bases: TGCGCCAGCAGCCCCGGGACAGGGCATCAGCCCCAGCATTTT.

There are many counts of this clonotype. The chain couples TRBV5-6 to TRBJ1-1; 7 nucleotides align to TRBD1. This CDR3 has 16 amino acids. The V segment lost 0 bases and the J segment 1 base; nucleotides outside the gene matches: 6. CDR1 is SGHDT, CDR2 YYEEEE, per germline. DNA for the CDR3: TGTGCCAGCAGCTTGGTTGGAGAGGGGGCGAACACTGAAGCTTTCTTT. This gives the protein CASSLVGEGANTEAFF.

The chain uses TRBV2 and TRBJ2-1; 13 nucleotides align to TRBD2. Unmatched junction bases numbered 10, after V lost 7 bases and J lost 10 bases. The CDR3 runs to 15 residues. CDR1 SNHLY and CDR2 FYNNEI come from the germline V gene. The CDR3 reads CASTTRRGLAGEQFF. CDR3 coding DNA: TGTGCCAGCACTACAAGGCGGGGACTAGCGGGGGAGCAGTTCTTC.

Only a few counts were recorded for this clonotype. The chain combines TRBV4-1 with TRBJ1-4; D ambiguous. The germline V and J ends were trimmed by 4 bases and 0 bases, with 21 bases remaining between them. The germline CDR1 and CDR2 sequences are MGHRA and YSYEKL. CDR3 size: 19 residues. The CDR3 reads CASSLIDPFVSATNEKLFF. CDR3 DNA sequence: TGCGCCAGCAGCCTAATTGACCCATTTGTTTCTGCAACTAATGAAAAACTGTTTTTT.

In this sample, this clonotype turned up many times. CDR3 protein: CASSEASGTTQQETQYF. The DNA for the CDR3 is TGTGCCAGTAGTGAGGCTAGCGGGACCACTCAGCAAGAGACCCAGTACTTC. The chain has TRBV19 and TRBJ2-5; 9 nucleotides line up with TRBD2. The CDR3 runs to 17 residues. Germline CDR1 and CDR2: LNHDA and SQIVND (reference sequence). Trimming removed 5 bases from V and 2 bases from J; junction bases left unmatched: 12.

This clonotype has at least ten counts. V usage is TRBV5-1 and J usage is TRBJ1-2; 8 nucleotides line up with TRBD1. The CDR3 length is 16 residues. Trimming cost V 1 base and J 4 bases; bases outside gene matches: 9. The germline gives CDR1 SGHRS, CDR2 YFSETQ. DNA of the CDR3: TGCGCCAGCAGCTTGTACGGGGGACAGGAGTTCTATGGCTACACCTTC. This gives the protein CASSLYGGQEFYGYTF.

In this sample, this clonotype turned up a few times. The V call is TRBV7-6, the J call TRBJ1-6; D not certain. V was cut by 0 bases and J by 10 bases, with 13 bases left in between. Looked up from germline, CDR1 is SGHVS and CDR2 is FNYEAQ. CDR3 length equals 15 residues. The CDR3 is CASSLAGPTNSPLHF. DNA of the CDR3: TGTGCCAGCAGCTTAGCGGGCCCAACAAACTCACCCCTCCACTTT.

This clonotype came up many times. The genes are TRBV30 and TRBJ1-2; D is unresolved. Germline CDR1 is GTSNPN and CDR2 is SVGIG (reference sequence). The CDR3 covers 14 residues. The V end lost 0 bases, the J end lost 2 bases, and 10 bases lay between the germline ends. Here the CDR3 reads CAWSVLGTNYGYTF. Written as DNA, the CDR3 is TGTGCCTGGAGTGTACTGGGAACCAACTATGGCTACACCTTC.

This clonotype appeared a single time. This chain uses TRBV5-1 with TRBJ2-3; 9 nucleotides match TRBD1. V was pared by 2 bases and J by 0 bases, with 4 bases of the junction left unmatched. CDR1 and CDR2 from the germline V gene are SGHRS and YFSETQ. CDR3 length: 16 residues. CDR3 region: CASSLLTGGSTDTQYF. CDR3 bases: TGCGCCAGCAGCTTATTGACAGGGGGAAGCACAGATACGCAGTATTTT.

This clonotype was seen a few times. This rearrangement joins TRBV5-4 to TRBJ2-1; TRBD2 matches at 9 bases. Germline CDR1 and CDR2: SGHNT and YYREEE (reference sequence). The CDR3 has 16 residues. With 5 bases clipped from V and 0 bases from J, the junction kept 6 bases outside the gene matches. DNA of the CDR3: TGTGCCAGCAGTACTAGCGGGTCTAGCTCCTACAATGAGCAGTTCTTC. This codes for CASSTSGSSSYNEQFF.

The table lists this clonotype with many counts. CDR3 coding DNA: TGTGCTAGTGCCCAGGGGTGGGGAGGCGGCTACACCTTC. Its translation is CASAQGWGGGYTF. The chain carries TRBV12-5 and TRBJ1-2, with a possible D match to TRBD1 (6 bases). Germline V gene sequence: CDR1 LGHNT, CDR2 FRNRAP. This CDR3 comprises 13 residues. The germline V and J ends were trimmed by 7 bases and 8 bases, with 17 bases remaining between them.